This TCR beta chain was documented in a study of T cell repertoires in cytomegalovirus infection. Whole-study context: CMV epitopes, recently identified HLA-C-restricted and well-studied HLA-B-restricted, were used.

The CDR3 totals 18 residues. Germline CDR1 SGHVS, CDR2 FQNEAQ. The V end was cut by 0 bases, the J end by 0 bases, with 15 bases between. Comment on this clonotype: As yet, its antigen is unknown.

TCRdb reanalysed the reads using MiXCR and keeps one entry per CDR3 protein. Of about 35,000 distinct CDR3 sequences in the sample, roughly half are singletons; the top ten hold over 75%. The origin of this receptor is a human donor in good health (CMV status not recorded). Some clones in this sample may be carry-over from other donors' samples. The chain is built from TRBV7-8 and TRBJ2-1; D call uncertain. The specimen was CD8+ T cells from cultured PBMCs, collected from culture after CMV antigen stimulation. The CDR3, as DNA: TGTGCCAGCAGCTTAGCCGTCGAGAGCAGGAGCTCCTACAATGAGCAGTTCTTC. It translates to CASSLAVESRSSYNEQFF. Supplemented by reference TRBV7-8 and TRBJ2-1, the full variable domain reads GAGVSQSPRYKVAKRGQDVALRCDPISGHVSLFWYQQALGQGPEFLTYFQNEAQLDKSGLPSDRFFAERPEGSVSTLKIQRTQQEDSAVYLCASSLAVESRSSYNEQFFGPGTRLTVL.